This TCR beta chain originates from a study of cytomegalovirus exposure and HLA in healthy donors. The CDR3 contains 14 residues. The J segment lost 0 bases and the V segment lost 2 bases, leaving 2 bases of the junction unmatched. In germline, CDR1 is SGHNT, CDR2 YYREEE (reference sequence). Measured with immunoSEQ multiplex PCR; TCRdb has only the in-frame clones, and not every one. The sample yields about 340,000 clones, 70% to 90% seen once. Regarding the study as a whole: The tendency of first-cohort TCR clusters to co-occur in the roughly 110 validation repertoires emerged from a later analysis.

Comments on this clone: Its cognate antigen is unknown.

The sequenced material came from PBMCs. V is TRBV5-4 and J is TRBJ2-7; 7 positions agree with TRBD1. The sequence derives from a woman between 18 and 30 years old in good health and CMV-seronegative. The CDR3 loop is CASSFGTVSYEQYF. CDR3 in DNA: TGTGCCAGCAGCTTCGGGACAGTCTCCTACGAGCAGTACTTC.